This TCR beta chain was sequenced for a study of blood T cell repertoires in COVID-19. On the study more broadly: Both acute and convalescent COVID-19 samples were obtained from the United States, Italy and Spain. From T cells, B-cell-depleted T cells, or PBMCs came the material, which was cDNA or gDNA.

Authors' data handling: Scientists estimated how many nucleated cells there were by amplifying reference gene primers. The assay was immunoSEQ multiplex PCR, and TCRdb's table has in-frame clones only and misses some. Clonal size and the V and J genes are those of that table, whereas D and trimming came from the DNA. This table has 380,000 or so clones, 81% appearing once. CDR1 is MNHEY and CDR2 is SVGAGI in the germline V gene. Germline trimming cut 7 bases from V and 7 bases from J; bases unmatched to any gene: 10. The CDR3 covers 14 residues. This receptor was taken from a human donor with acute or convalescent COVID-19. The donor label of this sample is uncertain. V usage is TRBV6-5 and J usage is TRBJ2-7, with TRBD1 matching over 10 bases. The specimen sequenced was peripheral blood. The CDR3 DNA reads TGTGCCAGCAAGTCCGGGACAGGGGCGGAAGAGCAGTACTTC. Translated: CASKSGTGAEEQYF.